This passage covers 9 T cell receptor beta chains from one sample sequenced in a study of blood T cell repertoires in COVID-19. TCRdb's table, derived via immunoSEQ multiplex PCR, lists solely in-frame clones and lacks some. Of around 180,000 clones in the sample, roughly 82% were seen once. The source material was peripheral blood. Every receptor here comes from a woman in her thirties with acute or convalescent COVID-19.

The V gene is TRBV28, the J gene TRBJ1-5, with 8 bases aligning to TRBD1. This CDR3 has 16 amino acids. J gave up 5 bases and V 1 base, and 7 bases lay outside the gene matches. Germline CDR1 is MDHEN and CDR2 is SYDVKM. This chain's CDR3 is CASSLLVGRGHQPQHF. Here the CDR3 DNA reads TGTGCCAGCAGTTTATTAGTGGGCAGGGGGCATCAGCCCCAGCATTTT.

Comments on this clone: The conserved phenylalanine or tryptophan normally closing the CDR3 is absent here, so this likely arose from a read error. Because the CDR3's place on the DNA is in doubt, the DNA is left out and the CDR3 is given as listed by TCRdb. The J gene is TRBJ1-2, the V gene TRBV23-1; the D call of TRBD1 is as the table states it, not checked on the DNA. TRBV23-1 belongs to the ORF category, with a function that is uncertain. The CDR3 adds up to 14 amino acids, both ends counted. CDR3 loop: CASSHARPLLGQGG.

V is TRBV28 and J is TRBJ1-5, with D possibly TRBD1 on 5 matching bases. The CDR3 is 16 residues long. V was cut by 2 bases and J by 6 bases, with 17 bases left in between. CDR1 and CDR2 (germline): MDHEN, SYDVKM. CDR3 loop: CASSLVDSAGRQPQHF. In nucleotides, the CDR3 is TGTGCCAGCAGTTTAGTTGACAGCGCCGGGCGTCAGCCCCAGCATTTT.

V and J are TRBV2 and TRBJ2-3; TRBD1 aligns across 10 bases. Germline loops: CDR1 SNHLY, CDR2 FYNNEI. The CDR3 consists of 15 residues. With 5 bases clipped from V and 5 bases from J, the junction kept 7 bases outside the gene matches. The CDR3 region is CASSLGQGRKDTQYF. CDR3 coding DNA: TGTGCCAGCAGTCTGGGACAGGGGAGAAAAGATACGCAGTATTTT.

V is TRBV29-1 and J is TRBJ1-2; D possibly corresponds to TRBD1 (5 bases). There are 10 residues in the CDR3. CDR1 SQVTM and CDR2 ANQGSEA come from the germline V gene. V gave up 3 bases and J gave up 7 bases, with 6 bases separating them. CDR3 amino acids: CSVDRAGYTF. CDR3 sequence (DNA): TGCAGCGTTGACAGGGCTGGCTACACCTTC.

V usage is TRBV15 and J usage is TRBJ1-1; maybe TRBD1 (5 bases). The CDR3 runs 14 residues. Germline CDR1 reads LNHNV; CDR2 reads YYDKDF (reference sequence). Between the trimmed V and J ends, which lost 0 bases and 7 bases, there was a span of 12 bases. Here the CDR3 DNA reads TGTGCCACCAGCAGAGATCGGGGGGTCCTTGAAGCTTTCTTT. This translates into CATSRDRGVLEAFF.

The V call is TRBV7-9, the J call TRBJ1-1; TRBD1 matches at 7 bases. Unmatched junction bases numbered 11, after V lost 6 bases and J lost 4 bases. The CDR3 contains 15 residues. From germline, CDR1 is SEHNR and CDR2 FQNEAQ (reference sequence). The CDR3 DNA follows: TGTGCCAGCAGGGGACAAACAGGGGCATTCACTGAAGCTTTCTTT. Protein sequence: CASRGQTGAFTEAFF.

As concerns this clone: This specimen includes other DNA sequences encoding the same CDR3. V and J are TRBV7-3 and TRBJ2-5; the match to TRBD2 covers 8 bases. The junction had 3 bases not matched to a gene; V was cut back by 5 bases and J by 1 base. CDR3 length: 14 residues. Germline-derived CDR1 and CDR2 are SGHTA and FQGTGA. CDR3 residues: CASSPSGGQETQYF. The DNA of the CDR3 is TGTGCCAGCAGCCCCAGCGGGGGCCAAGAGACCCAGTACTTC.

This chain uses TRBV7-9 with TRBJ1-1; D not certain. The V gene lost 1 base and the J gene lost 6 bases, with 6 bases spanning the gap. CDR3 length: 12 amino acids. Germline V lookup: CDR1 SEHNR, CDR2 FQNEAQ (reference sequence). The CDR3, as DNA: TGTGCCAGCAGCTTAGGCCGGGCTGAAGCTTTCTTT. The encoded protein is CASSLGRAEAFF.